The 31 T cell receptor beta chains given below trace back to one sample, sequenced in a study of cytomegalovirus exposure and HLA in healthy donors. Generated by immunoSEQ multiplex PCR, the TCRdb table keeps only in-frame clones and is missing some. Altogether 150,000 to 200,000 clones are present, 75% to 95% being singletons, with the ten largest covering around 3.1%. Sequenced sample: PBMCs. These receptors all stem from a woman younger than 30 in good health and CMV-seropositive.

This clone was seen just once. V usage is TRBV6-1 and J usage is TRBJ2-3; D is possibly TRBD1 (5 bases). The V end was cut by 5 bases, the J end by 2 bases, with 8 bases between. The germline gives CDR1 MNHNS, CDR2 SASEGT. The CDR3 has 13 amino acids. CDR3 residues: CASSRTHTDTQYF. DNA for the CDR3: TGTGCCAGCAGTCGGACACACACAGATACGCAGTATTTT.

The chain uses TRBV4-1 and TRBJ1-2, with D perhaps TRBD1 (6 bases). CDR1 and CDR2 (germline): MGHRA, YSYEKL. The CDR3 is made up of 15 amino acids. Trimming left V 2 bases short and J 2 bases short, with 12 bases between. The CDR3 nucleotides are TGCGCCAGCAGCCAAACTGGGACATCAAACTATGGCTACACCTTC. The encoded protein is CASSQTGTSNYGYTF.

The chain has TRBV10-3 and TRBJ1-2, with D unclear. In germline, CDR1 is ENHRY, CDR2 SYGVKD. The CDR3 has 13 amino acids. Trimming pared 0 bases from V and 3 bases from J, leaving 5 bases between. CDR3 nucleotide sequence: TGTGCCATCAGTGAGTCGGGAGACTATGGCTACACCTTC. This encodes CAISESGDYGYTF.

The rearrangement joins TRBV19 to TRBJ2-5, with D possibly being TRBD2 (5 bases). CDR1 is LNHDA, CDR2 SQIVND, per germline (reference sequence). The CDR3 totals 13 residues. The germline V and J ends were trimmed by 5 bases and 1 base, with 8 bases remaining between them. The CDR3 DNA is TGTGCCAGTAGTTTCGGGATCCAAGAGACCCAGTACTTC. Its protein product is CASSFGIQETQYF.

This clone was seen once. The CDR3 nucleotides are TGCGCCAGCAGCTCTCAGGGGGACTATGGCTACACCTTC. Encoded protein: CASSSQGDYGYTF. The V gene is TRBV5-1, the J gene TRBJ1-2; TRBD1 matches at 7 bases. The CDR3 runs to 13 residues. V shed 3 bases, J shed 3 bases, and the junction held 2 bases outside the gene matches. The germline V gene encodes CDR1 SGHRS and CDR2 YFSETQ.

The CDR3 reads CASSLGRSRDTGELFF. The CDR3, as DNA: TGTGCCAGCAGCTTAGGGAGGTCCCGGGACACCGGGGAGCTGTTTTTT. This chain connects TRBV7-2 to TRBJ2-2; a possible D gene is TRBD2 (5 bases). The CDR3 has 16 residues. V lost 1 base, J lost 3 bases, and 12 bases lay in between. CDR1 and CDR2 from the germline V gene are SGHTA and FQGNSA.

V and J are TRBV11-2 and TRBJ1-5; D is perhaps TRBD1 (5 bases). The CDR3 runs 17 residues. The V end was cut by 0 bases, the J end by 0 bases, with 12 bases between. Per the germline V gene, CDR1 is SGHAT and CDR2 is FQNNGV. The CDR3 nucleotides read TGTGCCAGCAGCTTAGATATGCAGGGAAGTAGCAATCAGCCCCAGCATTTT. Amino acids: CASSLDMQGSSNQPQHF.

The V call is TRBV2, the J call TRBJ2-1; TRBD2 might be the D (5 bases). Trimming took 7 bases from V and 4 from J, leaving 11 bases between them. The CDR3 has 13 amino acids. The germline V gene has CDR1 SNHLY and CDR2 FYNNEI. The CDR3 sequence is CASMGSGYNEQFF. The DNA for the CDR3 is TGTGCCAGCATGGGCTCGGGGTACAATGAGCAGTTCTTC.

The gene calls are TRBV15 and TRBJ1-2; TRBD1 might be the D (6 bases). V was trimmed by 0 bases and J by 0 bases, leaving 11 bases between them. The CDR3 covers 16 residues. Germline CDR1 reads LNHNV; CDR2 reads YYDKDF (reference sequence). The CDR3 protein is CATSRDLGAPNYGYTF. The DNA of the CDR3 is TGTGCCACCAGCAGAGATTTGGGGGCCCCTAACTATGGCTACACCTTC. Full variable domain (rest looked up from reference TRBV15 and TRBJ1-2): DAMVIQNPRYQVTQFGKPVTLSCSQTLNHNVMYWYQQKSSQAPKLLFHYYDKDFNNEADTPDNFQSRRPNTSFCFLDIRSPGLGDTAMYLCATSRDLGAPNYGYTFGSGTRLTVV.

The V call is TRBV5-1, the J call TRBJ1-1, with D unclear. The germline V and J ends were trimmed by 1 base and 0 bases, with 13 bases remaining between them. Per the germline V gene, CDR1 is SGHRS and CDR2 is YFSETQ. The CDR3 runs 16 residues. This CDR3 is CASSLTGIGLNTEAFF. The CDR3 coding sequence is TGCGCCAGCAGCTTGACGGGTATTGGTCTGAACACTGAAGCTTTCTTT.

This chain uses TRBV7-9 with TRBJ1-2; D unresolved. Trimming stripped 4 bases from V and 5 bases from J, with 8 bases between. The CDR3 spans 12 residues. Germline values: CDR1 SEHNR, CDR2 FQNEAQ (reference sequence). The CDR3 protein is CASSSVRYGYTF. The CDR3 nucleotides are TGTGCCAGCAGCTCGGTTCGTTATGGCTACACCTTC.

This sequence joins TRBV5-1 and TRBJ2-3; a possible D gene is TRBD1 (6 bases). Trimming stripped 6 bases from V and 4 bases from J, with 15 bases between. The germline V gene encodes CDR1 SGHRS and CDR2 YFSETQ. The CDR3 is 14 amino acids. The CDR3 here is CASIPRAGADTQYF. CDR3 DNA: TGCGCCAGCATACCCCGGGCAGGGGCAGATACGCAGTATTTT.

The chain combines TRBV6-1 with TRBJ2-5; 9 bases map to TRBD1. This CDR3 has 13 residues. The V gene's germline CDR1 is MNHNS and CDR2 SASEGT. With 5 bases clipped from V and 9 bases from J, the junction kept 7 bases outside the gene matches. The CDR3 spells CASSWTGEVSQYF. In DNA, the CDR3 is TGTGCCAGCAGTTGGACAGGGGAAGTGTCCCAGTACTTC.

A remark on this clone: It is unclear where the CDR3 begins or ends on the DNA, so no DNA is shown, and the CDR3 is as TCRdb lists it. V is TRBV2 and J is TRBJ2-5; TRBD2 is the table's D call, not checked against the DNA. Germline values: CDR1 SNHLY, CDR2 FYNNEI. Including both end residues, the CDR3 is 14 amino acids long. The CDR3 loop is CASSTSPRQETQYF.

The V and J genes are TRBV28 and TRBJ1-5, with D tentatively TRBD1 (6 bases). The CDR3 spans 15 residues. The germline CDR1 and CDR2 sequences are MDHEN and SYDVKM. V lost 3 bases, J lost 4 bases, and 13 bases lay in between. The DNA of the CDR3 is TGTGCCAGCAGTTTTGTTAAAGGGGGTAATCAGCCCCAGCATTTT. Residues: CASSFVKGGNQPQHF.

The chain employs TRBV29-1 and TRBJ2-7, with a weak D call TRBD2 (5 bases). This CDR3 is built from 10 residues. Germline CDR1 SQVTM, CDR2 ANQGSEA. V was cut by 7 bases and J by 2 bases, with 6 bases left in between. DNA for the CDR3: TGCAGCGCCGGGACCTACGAGCAGTACTTC. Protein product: CSAGTYEQYF.

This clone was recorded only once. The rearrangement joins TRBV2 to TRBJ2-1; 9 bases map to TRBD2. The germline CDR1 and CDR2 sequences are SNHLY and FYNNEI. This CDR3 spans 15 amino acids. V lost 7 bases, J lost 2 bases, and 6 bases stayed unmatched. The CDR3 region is CASKESSGAYNEQFF. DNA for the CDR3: TGTGCCAGCAAGGAATCTAGCGGGGCCTACAATGAGCAGTTCTTC.

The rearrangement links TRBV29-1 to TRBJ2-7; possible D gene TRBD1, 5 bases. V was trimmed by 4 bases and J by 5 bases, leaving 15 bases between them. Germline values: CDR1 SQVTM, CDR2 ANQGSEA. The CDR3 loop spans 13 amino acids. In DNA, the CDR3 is TGCAGCGTTGGCGGCAGGGTAAGCCACGAGCAGTACTTC. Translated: CSVGGRVSHEQYF.

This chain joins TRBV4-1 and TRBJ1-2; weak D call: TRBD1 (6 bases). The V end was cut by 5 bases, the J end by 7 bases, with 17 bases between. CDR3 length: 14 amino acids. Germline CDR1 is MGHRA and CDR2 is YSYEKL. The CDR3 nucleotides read TGCGCCAGCAGCGACCCGCGGGGGGCGGGTGGCTACACCTTC. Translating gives CASSDPRGAGGYTF.

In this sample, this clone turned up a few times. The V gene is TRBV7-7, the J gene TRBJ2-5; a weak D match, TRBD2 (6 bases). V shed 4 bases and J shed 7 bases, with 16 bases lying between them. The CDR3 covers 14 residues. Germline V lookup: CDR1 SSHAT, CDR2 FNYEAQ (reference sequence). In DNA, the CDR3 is TGTGCCAGCAGCTCCCGCCCCGAGGGAGGGACCCAGTACTTC. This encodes CASSSRPEGGTQYF.

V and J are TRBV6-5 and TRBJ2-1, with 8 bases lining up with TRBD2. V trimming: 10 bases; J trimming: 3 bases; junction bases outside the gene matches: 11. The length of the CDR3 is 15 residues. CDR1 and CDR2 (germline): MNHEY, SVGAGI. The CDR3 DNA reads TGTGCCACCCGACTCAGACTAGCGCACTACAATGAGCAGTTCTTC. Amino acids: CATRLRLAHYNEQFF.

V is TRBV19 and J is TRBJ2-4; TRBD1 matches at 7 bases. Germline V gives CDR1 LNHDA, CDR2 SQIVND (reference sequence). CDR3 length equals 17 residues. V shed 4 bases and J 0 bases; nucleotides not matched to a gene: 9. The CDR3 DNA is TGTGCCAGTAGTAACCAGGGACAGCCCTTAGCCAAAAACATTCAGTACTTC. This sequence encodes CASSNQGQPLAKNIQYF.

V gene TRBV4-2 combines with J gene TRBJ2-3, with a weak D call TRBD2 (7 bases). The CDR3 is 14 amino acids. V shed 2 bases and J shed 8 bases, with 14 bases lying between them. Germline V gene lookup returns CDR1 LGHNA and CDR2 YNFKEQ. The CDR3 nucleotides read TGTGCCAGCAGCCAATTCCTTGGGGGGGCTACGCAGTATTTT. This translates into CASSQFLGGATQYF.

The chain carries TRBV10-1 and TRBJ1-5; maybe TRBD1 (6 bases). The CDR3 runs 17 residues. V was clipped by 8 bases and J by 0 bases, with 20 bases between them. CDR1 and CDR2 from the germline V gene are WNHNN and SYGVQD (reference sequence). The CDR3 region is CASDGPHRDDSNQPQHF. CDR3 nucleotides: TGCGCCAGCGACGGCCCCCACAGGGATGATAGCAATCAGCCCCAGCATTTT.

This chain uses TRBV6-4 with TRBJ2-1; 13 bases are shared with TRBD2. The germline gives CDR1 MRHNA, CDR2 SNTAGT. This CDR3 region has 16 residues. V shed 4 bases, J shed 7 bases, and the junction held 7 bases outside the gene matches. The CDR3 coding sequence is TGTGCCAGCAGTGCCCACGGGACTAGCGGGATAAATGAGCAGTTCTTC. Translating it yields CASSAHGTSGINEQFF.

CDR3 sequence (DNA): TGTGCCAGCAGTTTATGGGAGGGACAGGGGCAAAATCAGCCCCAGCATTTT. It yields the protein CASSLWEGQGQNQPQHF. The chain uses TRBV28 and TRBJ1-5; 10 nucleotides line up with TRBD1. Looked up from germline, CDR1 is MDHEN and CDR2 is SYDVKM. V trimming: 0 bases; J trimming: 4 bases; junction bases outside the gene matches: 6. CDR3 length: 17 residues.

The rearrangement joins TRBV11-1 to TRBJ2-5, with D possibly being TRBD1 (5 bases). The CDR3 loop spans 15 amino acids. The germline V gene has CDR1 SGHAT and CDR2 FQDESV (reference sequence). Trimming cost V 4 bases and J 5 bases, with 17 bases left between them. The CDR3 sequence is CASSSNRWWGETQYF. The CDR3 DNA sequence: TGTGCCAGCAGCTCGAACAGGTGGTGGGGTGAGACCCAGTACTTC.

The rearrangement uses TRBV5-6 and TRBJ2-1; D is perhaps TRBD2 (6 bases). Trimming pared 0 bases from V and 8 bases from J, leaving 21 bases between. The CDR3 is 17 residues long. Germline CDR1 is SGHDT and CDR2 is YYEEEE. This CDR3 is CASSLGGDPHNFDEQFF. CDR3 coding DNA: TGTGCCAGCAGCTTGGGGGGGGACCCACATAACTTCGATGAGCAGTTCTTC.

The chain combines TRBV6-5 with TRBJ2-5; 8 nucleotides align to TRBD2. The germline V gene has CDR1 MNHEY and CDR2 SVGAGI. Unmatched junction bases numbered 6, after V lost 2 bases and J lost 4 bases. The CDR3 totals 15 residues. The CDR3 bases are TGTGCCAGCAGTTACGCGGGAGGCACGGGAGAGACCCAGTACTTC. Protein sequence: CASSYAGGTGETQYF.

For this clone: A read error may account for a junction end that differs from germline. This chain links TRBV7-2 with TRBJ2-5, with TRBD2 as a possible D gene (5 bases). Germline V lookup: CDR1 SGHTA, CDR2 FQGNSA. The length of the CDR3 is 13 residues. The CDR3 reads CASSSWTEVGLNF. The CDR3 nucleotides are TGTGCCAGCAGCTCGTGGACGGAGGTCGGTTTGAACTTC.

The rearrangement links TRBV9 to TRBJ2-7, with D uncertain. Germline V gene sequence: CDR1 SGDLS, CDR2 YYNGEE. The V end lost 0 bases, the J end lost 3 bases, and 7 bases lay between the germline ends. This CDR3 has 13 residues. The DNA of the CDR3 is TGTGCCAGCAGCGTAGCCGGAGACTACGAGCAGTACTTC. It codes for CASSVAGDYEQYF.